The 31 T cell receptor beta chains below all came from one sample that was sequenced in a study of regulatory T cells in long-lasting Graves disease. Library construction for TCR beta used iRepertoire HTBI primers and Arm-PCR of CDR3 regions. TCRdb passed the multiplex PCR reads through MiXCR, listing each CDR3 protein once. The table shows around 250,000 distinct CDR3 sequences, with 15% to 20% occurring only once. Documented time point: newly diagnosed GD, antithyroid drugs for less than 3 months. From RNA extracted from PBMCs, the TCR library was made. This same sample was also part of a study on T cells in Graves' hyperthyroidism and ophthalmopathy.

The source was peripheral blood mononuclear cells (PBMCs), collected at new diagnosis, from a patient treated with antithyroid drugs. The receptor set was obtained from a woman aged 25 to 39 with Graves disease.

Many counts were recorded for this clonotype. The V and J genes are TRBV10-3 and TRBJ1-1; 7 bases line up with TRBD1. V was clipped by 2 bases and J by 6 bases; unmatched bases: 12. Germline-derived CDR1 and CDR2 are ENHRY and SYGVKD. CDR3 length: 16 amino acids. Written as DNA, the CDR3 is TGTGCCATCAGTGAGGGCCTCGACAGGGTATTAGCTGAAGCTTTCTTT. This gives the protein CAISEGLDRVLAEAFF.

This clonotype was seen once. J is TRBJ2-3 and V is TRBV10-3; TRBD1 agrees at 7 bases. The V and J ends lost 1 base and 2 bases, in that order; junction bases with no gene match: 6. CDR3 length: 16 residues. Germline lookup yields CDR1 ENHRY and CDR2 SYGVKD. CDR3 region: CAISEFGQADTDTQYF. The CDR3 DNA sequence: TGTGCCATCAGTGAGTTTGGACAGGCGGACACAGATACGCAGTATTTT.

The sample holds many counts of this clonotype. This chain's CDR3 is CASSSAGGEYEQYF. In DNA form, the CDR3 reads TGTGCCAGCAGCTCAGCGGGGGGTGAGTACGAGCAGTACTTC. The V gene is TRBV27, the J gene TRBJ2-7, with 9 nucleotides matching TRBD2. V lost 6 bases and J lost 4; bases outside the gene matches: 7. Germline V gene sequence: CDR1 MNHEY, CDR2 SMNVEV (reference sequence). The CDR3 is made up of 14 amino acids.

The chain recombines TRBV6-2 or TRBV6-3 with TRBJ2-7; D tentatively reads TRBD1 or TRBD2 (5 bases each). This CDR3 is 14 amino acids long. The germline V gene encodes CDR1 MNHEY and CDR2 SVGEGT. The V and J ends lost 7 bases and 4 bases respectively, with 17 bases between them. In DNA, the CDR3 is TGTGCCAGCACCAGGGACGGACGAGGGTACGAGCAGTACTTC. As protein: CASTRDGRGYEQYF.

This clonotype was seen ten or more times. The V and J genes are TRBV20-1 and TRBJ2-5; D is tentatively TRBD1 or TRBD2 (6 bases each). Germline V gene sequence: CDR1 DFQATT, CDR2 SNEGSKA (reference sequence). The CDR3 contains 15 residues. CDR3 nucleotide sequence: TGCAGCCAAAATGCACAGGGTCGGGGGCAAGAGACCCAGTACTTC. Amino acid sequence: CSQNAQGRGQETQYF.

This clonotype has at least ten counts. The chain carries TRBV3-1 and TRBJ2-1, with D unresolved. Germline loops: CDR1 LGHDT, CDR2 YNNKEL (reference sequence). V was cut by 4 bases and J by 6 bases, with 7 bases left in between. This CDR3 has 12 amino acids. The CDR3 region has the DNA TGTGCCAGCAGCCCCCTGGGCAATGAGCAGTTCTTC. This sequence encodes CASSPLGNEQFF.

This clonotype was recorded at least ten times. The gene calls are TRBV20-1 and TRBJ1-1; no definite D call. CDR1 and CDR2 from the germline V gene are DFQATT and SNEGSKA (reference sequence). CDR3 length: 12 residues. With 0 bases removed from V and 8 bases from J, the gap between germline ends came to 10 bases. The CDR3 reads CSARDQEGEAFF. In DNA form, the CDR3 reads TGCAGTGCTAGAGATCAAGAAGGGGAAGCTTTCTTT.

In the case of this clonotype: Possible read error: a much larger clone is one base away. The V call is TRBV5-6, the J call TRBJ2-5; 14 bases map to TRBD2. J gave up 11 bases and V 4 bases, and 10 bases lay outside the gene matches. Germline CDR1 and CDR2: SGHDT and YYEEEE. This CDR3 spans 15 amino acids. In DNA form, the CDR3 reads TGTGCCAGCAGCAGGACTAGCGGGGGGCACAATGAGCAGTACTTC. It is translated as CASSRTSGGHNEQYF.

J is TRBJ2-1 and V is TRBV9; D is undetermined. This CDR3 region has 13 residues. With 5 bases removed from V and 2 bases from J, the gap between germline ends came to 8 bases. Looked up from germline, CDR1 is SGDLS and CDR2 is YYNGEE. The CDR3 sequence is CASSRLPYNEQFF. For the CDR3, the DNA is TGTGCCAGCAGTCGCCTCCCCTACAATGAGCAGTTCTTC.

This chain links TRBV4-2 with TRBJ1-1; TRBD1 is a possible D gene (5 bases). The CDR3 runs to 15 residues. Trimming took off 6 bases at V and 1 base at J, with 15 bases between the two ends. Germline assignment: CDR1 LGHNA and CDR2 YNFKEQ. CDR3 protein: CASRGRDGPNTEAFF. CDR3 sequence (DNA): TGTGCCAGCAGGGGTCGGGACGGACCGAACACTGAAGCTTTCTTT.

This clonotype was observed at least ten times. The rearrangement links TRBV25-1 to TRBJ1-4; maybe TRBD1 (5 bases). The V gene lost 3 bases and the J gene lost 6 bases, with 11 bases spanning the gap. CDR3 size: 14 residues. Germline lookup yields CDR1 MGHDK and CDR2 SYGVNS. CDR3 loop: CASSESREDEKLFF. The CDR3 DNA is TGTGCCAGCAGTGAGTCCAGGGAGGATGAAAAACTGTTTTTT.

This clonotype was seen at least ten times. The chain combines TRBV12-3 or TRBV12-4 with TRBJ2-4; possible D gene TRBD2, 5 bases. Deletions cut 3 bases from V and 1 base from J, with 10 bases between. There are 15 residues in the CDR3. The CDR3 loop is CASSLWEKAKNIQYF. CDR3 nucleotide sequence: TGTGCCAGCAGTTTGTGGGAGAAGGCCAAAAACATTCAGTACTTC.

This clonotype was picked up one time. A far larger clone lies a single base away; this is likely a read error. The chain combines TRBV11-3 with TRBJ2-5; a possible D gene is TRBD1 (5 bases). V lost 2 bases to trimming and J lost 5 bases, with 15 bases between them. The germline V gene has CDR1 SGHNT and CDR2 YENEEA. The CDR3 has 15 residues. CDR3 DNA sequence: TGTGCCAGCAGCTTAACCTGCAGGGTAGGGGAGACCCAGTACTTC. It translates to CASSLTCRVGETQYF. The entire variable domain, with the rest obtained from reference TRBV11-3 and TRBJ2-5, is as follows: EAGVVQSPRYKIIEKKQPVAFWCNPISGHNTLYWYLQNLGQGPELLIRYENEEAVDDSQLPKDRFSAERLKGVDSTLKIQPAELGDSAVYLCASSLTCRVGETQYFGPGTRLLVL.

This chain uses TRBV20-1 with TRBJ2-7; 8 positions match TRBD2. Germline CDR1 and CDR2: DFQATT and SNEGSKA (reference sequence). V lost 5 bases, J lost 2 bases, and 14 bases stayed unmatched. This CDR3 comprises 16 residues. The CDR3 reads CSAPAPSSGRPYEQYF. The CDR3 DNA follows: TGCAGTGCTCCCGCTCCCTCTAGCGGGCGACCCTACGAGCAGTACTTC.

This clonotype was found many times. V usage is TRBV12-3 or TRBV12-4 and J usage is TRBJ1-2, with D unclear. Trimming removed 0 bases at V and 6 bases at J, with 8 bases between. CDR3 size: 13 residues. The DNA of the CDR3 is TGTGCCAGCAGTTTAGCGGAGAGGGATGGCTACACCTTC. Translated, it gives CASSLAERDGYTF.

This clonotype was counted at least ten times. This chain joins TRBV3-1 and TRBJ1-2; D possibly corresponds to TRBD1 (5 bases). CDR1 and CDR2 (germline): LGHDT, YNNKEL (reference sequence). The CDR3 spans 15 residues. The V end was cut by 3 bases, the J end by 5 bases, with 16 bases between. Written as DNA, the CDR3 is TGTGCCAGCAGCCAGTTGGCGGGGGGGGATTATGGCTACACCTTC. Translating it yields CASSQLAGGDYGYTF.

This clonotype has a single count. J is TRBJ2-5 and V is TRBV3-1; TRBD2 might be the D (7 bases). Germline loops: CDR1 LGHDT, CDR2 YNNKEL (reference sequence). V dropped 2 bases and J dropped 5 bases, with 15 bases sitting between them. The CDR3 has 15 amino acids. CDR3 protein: CASSQRGGPDETQYF. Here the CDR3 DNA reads TGTGCCAGCAGCCAAAGGGGGGGGCCGGATGAGACCCAGTACTTC.

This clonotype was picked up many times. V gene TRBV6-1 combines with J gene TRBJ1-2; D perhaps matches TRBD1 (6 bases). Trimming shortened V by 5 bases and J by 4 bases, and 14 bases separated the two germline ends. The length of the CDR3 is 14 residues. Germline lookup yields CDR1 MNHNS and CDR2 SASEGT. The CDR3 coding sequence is TGTGCCAGCAGTAGGCAGGGGTCTACCTATGGCTACACCTTC. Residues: CASSRQGSTYGYTF.

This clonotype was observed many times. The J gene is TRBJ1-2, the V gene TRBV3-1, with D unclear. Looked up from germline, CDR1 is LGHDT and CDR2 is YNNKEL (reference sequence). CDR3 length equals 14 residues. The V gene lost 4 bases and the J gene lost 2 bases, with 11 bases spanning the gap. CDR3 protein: CASSLPGRNYGYTF. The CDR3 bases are TGTGCCAGCAGCCTCCCCGGCAGAAACTATGGCTACACCTTC. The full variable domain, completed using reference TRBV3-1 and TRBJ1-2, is DTAVSQTPKYLVTQMGNDKSIKCEQNLGHDTMYWYKQDSKKFLKIMFSYNNKELIINETVPNRFSPKSPDKAHLNLHINSLELGDSAVYFCASSLPGRNYGYTFGSGTRLTVV.

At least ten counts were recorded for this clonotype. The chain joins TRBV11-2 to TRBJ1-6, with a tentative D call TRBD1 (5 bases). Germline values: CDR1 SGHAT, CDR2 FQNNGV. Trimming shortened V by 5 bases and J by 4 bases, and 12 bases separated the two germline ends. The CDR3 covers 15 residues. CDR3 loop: CASSIMTDYNSPLHF. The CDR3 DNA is TGTGCCAGCAGCATCATGACAGATTATAATTCACCCCTCCACTTT.

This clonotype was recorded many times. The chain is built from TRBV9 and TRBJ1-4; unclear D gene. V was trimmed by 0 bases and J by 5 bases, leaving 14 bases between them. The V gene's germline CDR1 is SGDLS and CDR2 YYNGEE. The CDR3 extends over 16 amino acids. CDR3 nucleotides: TGTGCCAGCAGCGTAGGGCGGACCAGCCAGAATGAAAAACTGTTTTTT. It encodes CASSVGRTSQNEKLFF.

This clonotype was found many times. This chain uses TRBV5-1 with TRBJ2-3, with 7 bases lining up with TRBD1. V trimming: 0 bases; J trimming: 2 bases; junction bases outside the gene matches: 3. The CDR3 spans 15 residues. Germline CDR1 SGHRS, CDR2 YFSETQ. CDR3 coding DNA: TGCGCCAGCAGCTTGGTGCAGGGGGACACAGATACGCAGTATTTT. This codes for CASSLVQGDTDTQYF.

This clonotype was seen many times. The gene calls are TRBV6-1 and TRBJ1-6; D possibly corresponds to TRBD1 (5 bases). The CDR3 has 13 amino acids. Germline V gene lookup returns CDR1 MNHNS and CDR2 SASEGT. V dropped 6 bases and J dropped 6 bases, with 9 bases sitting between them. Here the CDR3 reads CASRRDFNSPLHF. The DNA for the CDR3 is TGTGCCAGCAGGCGGGACTTTAATTCACCCCTCCACTTT.

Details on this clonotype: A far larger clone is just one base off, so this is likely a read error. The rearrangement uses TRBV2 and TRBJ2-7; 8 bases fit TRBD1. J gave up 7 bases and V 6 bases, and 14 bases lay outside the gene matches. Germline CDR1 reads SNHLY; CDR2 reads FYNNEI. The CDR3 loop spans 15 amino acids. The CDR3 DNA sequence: TGTGCCAGCAGAGCCAGGGGGCTCACCTACAATGAGCAGTACTTC. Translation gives CASRARGLTYNEQYF.

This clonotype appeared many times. The CDR3 reads CSAREAGAYGYTF. The CDR3 DNA sequence: TGCAGTGCTAGAGAGGCGGGAGCCTATGGCTACACCTTC. This rearrangement joins TRBV20-1 to TRBJ1-2; D call uncertain. There are 13 residues in the CDR3. Trimming took off 0 bases at V and 4 bases at J, with 9 bases between the two ends. CDR1 is DFQATT and CDR2 is SNEGSKA in the germline V gene (reference sequence).

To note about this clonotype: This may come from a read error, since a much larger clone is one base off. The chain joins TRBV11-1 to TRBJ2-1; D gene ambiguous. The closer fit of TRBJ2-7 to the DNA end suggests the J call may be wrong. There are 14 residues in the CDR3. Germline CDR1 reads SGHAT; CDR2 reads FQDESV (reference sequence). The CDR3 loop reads CASQLSQEPYEQYF. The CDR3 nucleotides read TGTGCCAGCCAGCTTAGTCAGGAACCCTACGAGCAGTACTTC.

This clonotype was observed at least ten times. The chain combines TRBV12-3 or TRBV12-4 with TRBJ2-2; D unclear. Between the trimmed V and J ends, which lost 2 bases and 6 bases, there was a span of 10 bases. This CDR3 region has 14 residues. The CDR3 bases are TGTGCCAGCAGTTTACGTCGCGGTCCCGGGGAGCTGTTTTTT. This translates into CASSLRRGPGELFF.

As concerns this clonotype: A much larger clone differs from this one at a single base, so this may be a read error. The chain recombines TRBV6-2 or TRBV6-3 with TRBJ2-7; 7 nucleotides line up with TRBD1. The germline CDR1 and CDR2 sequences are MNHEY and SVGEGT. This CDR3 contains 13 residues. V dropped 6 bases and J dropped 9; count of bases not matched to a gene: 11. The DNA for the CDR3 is TGTGCCAGCAGGGTAGAAGACAGGGCTAGGCAGTACTTC. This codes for CASRVEDRARQYF.

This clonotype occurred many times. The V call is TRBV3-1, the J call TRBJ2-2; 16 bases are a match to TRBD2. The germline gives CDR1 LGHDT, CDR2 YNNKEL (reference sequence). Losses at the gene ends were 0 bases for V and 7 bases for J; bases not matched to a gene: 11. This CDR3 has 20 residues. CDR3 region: CASSQDAPGTSGGENGELFF. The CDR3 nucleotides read TGTGCCAGCAGCCAAGATGCCCCCGGGACTAGCGGGGGGGAGAACGGGGAGCTGTTTTTT.

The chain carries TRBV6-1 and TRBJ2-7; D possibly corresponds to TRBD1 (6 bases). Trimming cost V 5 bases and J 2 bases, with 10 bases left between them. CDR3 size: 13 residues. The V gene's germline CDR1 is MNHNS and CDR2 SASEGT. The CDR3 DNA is TGTGCCAGCAGTCGAGGGGGTCCCTACGAGCAGTACTTC. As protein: CASSRGGPYEQYF.

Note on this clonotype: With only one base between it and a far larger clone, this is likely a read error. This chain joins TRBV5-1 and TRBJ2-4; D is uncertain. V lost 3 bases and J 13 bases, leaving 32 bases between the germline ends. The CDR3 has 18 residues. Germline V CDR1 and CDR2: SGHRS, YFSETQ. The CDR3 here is CASSSSKVYTSSYNEQYF. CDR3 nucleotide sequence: TGCGCCAGCAGCTCGTCGAAGGTGTACACCAGCTCCTACAATGAGCAGTACTTC.